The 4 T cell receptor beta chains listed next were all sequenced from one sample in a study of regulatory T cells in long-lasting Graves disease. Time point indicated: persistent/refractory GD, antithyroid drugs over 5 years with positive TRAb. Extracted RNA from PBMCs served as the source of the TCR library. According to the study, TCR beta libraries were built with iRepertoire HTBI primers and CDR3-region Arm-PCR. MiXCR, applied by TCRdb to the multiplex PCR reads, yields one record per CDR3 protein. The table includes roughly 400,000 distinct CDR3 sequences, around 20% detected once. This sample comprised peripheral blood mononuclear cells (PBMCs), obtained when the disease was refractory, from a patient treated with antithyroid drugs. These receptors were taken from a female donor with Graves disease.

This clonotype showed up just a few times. This CDR3 is CASGLGETGELFF. In nucleotides, the CDR3 is TGTGCTAGTGGTTTGGGGGAGACCGGGGAGCTGTTTTTT. The genes are TRBV12-5 and TRBJ2-2; possibly TRBD2 for D (5 bases). The germline V gene has CDR1 LGHNT and CDR2 FRNRAP. Trimming stripped 1 base from V and 5 bases from J, with 5 bases between. This CDR3 spans 13 amino acids.

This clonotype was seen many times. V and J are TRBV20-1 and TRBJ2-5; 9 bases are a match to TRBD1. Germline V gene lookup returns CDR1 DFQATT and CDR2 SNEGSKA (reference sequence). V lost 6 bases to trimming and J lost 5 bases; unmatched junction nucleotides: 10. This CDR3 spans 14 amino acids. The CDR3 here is CSAKGQGESETQYF. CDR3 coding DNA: TGCAGTGCAAAGGGACAGGGAGAATCGGAGACCCAGTACTTC.

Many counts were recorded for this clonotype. The CDR3 DNA reads as TGTGCCAGCAGTGAAGCGCTTCAGGGAGATCGGGCTTTCTTT. As protein: CASSEALQGDRAFF. The chain uses TRBV2 and TRBJ1-1; perhaps TRBD1 as D (5 bases). V was shortened by 0 bases and J by 11 bases, with 16 bases between the two germline ends. The germline CDR1 and CDR2 sequences are SNHLY and FYNNEI. This CDR3 comprises 14 residues.

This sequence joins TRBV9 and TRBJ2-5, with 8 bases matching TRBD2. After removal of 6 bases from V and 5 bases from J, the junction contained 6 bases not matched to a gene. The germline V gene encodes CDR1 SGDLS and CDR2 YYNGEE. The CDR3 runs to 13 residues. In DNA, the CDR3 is TGTGCCAGCAATCCTGCGGGAGGTGAGACCCAGTACTTC. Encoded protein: CASNPAGGETQYF.